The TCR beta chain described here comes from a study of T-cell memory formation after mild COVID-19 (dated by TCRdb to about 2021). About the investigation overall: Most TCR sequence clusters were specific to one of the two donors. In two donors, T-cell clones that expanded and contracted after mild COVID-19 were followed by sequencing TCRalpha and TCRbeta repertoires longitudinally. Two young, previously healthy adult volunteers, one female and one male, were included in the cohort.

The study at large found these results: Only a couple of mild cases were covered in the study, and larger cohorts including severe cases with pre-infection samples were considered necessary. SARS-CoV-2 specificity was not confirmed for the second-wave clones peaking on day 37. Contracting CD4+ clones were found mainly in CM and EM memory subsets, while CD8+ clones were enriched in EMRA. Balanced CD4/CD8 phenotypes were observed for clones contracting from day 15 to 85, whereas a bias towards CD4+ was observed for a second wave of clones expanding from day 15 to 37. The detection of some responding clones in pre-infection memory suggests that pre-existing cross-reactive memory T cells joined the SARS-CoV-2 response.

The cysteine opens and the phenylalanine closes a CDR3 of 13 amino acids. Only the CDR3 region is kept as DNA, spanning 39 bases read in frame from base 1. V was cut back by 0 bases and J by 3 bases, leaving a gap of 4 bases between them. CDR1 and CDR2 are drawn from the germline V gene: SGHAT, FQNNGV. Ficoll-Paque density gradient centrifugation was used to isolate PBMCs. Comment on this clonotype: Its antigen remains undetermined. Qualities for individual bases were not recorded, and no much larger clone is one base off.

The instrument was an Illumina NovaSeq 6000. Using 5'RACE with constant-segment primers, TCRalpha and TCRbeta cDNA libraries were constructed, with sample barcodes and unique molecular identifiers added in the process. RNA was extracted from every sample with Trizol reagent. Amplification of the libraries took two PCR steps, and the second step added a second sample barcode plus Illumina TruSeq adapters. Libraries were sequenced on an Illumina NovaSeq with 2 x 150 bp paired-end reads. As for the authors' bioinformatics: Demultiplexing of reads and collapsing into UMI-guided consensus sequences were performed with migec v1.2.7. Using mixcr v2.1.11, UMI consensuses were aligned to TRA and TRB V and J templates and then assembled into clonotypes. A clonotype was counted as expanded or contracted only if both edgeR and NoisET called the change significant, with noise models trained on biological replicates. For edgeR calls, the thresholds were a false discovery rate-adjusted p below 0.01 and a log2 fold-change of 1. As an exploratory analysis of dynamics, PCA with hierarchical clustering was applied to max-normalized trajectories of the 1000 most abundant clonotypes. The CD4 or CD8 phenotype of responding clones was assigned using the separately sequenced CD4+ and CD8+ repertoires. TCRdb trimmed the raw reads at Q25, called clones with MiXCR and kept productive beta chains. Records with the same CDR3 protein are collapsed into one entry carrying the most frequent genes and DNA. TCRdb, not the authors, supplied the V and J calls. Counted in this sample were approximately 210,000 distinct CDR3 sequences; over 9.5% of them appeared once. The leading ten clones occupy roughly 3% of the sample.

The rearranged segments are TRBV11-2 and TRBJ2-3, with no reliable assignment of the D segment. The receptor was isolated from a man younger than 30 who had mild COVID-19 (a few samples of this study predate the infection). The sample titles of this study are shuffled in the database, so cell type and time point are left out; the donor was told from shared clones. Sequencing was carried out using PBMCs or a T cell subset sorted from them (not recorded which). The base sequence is TGTGCCAGCAGCTTAGAGGAGACAGATACGCAGTATTTT. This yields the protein CASSLEETDTQYF.